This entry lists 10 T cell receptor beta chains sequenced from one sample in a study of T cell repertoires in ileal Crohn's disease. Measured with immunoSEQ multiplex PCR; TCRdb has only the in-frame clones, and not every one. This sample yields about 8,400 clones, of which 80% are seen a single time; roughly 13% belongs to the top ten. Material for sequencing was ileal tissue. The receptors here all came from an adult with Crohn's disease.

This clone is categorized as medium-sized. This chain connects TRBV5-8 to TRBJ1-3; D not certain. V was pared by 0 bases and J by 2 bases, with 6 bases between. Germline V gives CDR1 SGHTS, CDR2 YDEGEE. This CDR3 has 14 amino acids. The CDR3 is CASSLGNAGNTIYF. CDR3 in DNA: TGTGCCAGCAGCTTGGGTAACGCTGGAAACACCATATATTTT.

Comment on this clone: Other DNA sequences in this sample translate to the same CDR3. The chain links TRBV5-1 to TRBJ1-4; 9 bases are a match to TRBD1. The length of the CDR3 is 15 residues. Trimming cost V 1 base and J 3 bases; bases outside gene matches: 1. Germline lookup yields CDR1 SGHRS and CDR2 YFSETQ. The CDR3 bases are TGCGCCAGCAGCTTGCGGACAGGGGCTAATGAAAAACTGTTTTTT. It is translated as CASSLRTGANEKLFF.

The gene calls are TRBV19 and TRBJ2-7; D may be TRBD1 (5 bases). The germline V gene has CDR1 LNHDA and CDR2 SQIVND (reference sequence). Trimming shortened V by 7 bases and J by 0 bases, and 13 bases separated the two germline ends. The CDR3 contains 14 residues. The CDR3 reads CASTKGRNSYEQYF. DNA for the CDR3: TGTGCCAGTACAAAGGGGCGGAACTCCTACGAGCAGTACTTC.

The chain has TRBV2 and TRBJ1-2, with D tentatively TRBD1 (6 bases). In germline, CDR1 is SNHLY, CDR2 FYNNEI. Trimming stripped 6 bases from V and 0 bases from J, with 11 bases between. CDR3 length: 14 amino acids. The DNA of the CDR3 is TGTGCCAGCAGAGGACAGTTAGCTAACTATGGCTACACCTTC. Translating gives CASRGQLANYGYTF.

The CDR3 sequence: CASSEGGGSVETQYF. For the CDR3, the DNA is TGTGCCAGCAGTGAAGGTGGGGGGAGCGTGGAGACCCAGTACTTC. This sequence joins TRBV6-1 and TRBJ2-5; tentative D call: TRBD2 (6 bases). The CDR3 consists of 15 residues. Trimming took 1 base from V and 5 from J, leaving 14 bases between them. Germline V gene data show CDR1 as MNHNS and CDR2 as SASEGT.

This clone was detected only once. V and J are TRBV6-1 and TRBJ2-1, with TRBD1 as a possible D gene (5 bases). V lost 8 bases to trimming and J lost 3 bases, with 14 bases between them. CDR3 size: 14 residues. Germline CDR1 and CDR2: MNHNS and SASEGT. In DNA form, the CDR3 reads TGTGCCAGCGCCATCAGGGATTTCTACAATGAGCAGTTCTTC. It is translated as CASAIRDFYNEQFF.

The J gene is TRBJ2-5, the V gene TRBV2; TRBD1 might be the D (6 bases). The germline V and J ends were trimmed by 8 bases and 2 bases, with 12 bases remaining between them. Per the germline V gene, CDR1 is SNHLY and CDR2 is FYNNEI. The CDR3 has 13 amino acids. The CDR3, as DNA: TGTGCCAGCCAGGACAGCCTACAAGAGACCCAGTACTTC. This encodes CASQDSLQETQYF.

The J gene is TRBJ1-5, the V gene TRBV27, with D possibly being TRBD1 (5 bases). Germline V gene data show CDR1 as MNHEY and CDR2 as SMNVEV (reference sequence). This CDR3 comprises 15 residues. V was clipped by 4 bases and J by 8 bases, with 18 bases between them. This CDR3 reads CASSSDTGGKEPQHF. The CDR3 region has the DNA TGTGCCAGCAGTTCCGACACCGGGGGTAAGGAGCCCCAGCATTTT.

CDR3: CASSQRAGTDTQYF. The DNA of the CDR3 is TGTGCCAGCAGTCAGCGAGCCGGCACAGATACGCAGTATTTT. The chain uses TRBV6-5 and TRBJ2-3, with D hard to call. V was clipped by 5 bases and J by 1 base, with 10 bases between them. CDR1 MNHEY and CDR2 SVGAGI come from the germline V gene. CDR3 length equals 14 residues.

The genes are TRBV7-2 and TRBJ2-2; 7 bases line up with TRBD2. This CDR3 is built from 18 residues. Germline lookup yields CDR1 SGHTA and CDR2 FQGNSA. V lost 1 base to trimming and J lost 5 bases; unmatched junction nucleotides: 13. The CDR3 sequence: CASSLGRWAGVGTGELFF. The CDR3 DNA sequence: TGTGCCAGCAGCTTAGGGAGGTGGGCGGGAGTCGGGACCGGGGAGCTGTTTTTT.